This TCR beta chain appears in the sequencing data of a study of blood T cell repertoires in COVID-19 (dated by TCRdb to 2018 to 2021). Broadly, across the study: Samples from collaborators originated in the United States, Italy and Spain and spanned both the acute and convalescent phases of COVID-19. The prospective study material was composed of cDNA or gDNA derived from T cells, B-cell-depleted T cells, or PBMCs. Deeply sampled blood TCRbeta repertoires from subjects exposed to, actively infected with, or recovered from COVID-19 were included in the dataset. The repertoires were made available in a free public database intended to serve as a resource for research on the immune response to SARS-CoV-2. Samples were obtained from the ongoing ImmuneRACE study (first 160 participants) and from some 1,200 subjects provided by 6 global collaborators. Nearly every sample came with metadata listing a de-identified subject ID, COVID-19 status, age in years and sex. HLA class I and class II types, where available, came from metadata supplied by the sample provider rather than from assay-based typing.

From the germline V gene, CDR1 is SGDLS and CDR2 is YYNGEE. V has 3 bases trimmed and J has 3 bases trimmed; junction bases matching no gene number 5. The CDR3 contains 15 residues, cysteine and phenylalanine counted. Of all the DNA, just the CDR3 is kept, 45 bases in frame from base 1. Remarks on this clone: This receptor's antigen is unknown. Within one base of it there is no much larger clone, and no base qualities were kept.

Broader findings and caveats from the paper: The quantity of clinical and demographic metadata differed by source and by participant and was supplied without curation.

One collaborating source in Seattle enrolled patients while the patients were actively infected and followed the patients over time throughout the course of disease. Whole blood was collected in K2EDTA tubes by collaborating institutions according to the institutions' own protocols. For TCRbeta analysis, collaborator samples were shipped as frozen whole blood, as isolated PBMCs, or as DNA extracted from either sample type. TCRbeta CDR3 regions were amplified from genomic DNA by means of the immunoSEQ Assay, a bias-controlled multiplex PCR. From the authors' description of their analysis: The number of nucleated cells in each sample was estimated by amplification of reference gene primers within the assay. Sequence reads were collapsed and filtered to measure the absolute abundance of every unique TCRbeta CDR3 rearrangement. For each sample, productive Simpson clonality was calculated by taking the square root of Simpson's diversity index across productive rearrangements. Drawn from immuneACCESS, this table holds only the in-frame rearrangements with V and J called that TCRdb kept. Clones are partly lost; checked studies trace under half to an unresolved V gene and leave the rest unexplained. V, J and clone size are those of that table, while D and trimming were read from the DNA. The sample has around 230,000 clones on record, 80% to 90% of them singletons. Around a tenth of the sample lies in the top ten.

The TCR comes from a man aged 45-65 years with COVID-19, enrolled during active disease. This receptor chain uses TRBV9 and TRBJ2-7; the junction holds 11 bases that match TRBD1. Sequenced sample: peripheral blood. CDR3 sequence: CASSAGTGGVYEQYF. The nucleotide sequence is given as TGTGCCAGCAGCGCCGGGACAGGGGGTGTCTACGAGCAGTACTTC. Where the CDR3 stops, the reference TRBV9 and TRBJ2-7 genes take over; the full variable domain is DSGVTQTPKHLITATGQRVTLRCSPRSGDLSVYWYQQSLDQGLQFLIQYYNGEERAKGNILERFSAQQFPDLHSELNLSSLELGDSALYFCASSAGTGGVYEQYFGPGTRLTVT.